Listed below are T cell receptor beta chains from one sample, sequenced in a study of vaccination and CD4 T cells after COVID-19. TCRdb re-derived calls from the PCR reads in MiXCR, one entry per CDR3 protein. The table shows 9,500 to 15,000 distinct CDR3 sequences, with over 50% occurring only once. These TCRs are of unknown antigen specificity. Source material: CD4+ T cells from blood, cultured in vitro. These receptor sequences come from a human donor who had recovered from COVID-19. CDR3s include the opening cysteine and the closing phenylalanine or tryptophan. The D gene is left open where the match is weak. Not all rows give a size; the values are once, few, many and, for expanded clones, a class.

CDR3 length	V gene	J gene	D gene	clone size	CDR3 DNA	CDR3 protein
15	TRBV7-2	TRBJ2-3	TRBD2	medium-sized	TGTGCCAGCAGCTTAGTAGCGGGAGGGACAGATACGCAGTATTTT	CASSLVAGGTDTQYF
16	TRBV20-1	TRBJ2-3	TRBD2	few	TGCAGTGCAACTATTAGGACTAGCGGGGTCACAGATACGCAGTATTTT	CSATIRTSGVTDTQYF
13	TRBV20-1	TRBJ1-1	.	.	TGCAGTGCTAGATCCTGGGGGGGATCCGAAGCTTTCTTT	CSARSWGGSEAFF
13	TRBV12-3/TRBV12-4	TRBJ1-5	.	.	TGTGCCAGCAACCCAGCATTCAATCAGCCCCAGCATTTT	CASNPAFNQPQHF
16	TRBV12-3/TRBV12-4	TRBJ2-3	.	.	TGTGCCAGCAGTTTCGGACAGCCCTTGGGTACAGATACGCAGTATTTT	CASSFGQPLGTDTQYF
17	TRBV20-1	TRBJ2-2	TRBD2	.	TGCAGTGCGGCCCCGGGGGCGGGAGGTGGGGACACCGGGGAGCTGTTTTTT	CSAAPGAGGGDTGELFF
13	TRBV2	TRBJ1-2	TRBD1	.	TGTGCCAGCAGACGTGAGGGGGCGGAGGGCTACACCTTC	CASRREGAEGYTF
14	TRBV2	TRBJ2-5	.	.	TGTGCCAGCAACAGACTTGCGACTTCAGAGACCCAGTACTTC	CASNRLATSETQYF
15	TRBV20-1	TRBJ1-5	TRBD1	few	TGCAGTGCGACCAACAGGGGGCTAAGCAATCAGCCCCAGCATTTT	CSATNRGLSNQPQHF
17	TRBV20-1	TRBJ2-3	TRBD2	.	TGCAGTGCTCCTGAGACTAGCGGGAGGACCTTCACAGATACGCAGTATTTT	CSAPETSGRTFTDTQYF
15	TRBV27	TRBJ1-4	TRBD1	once	TGTGCCAGCAGTTTCCGTGGGACAGGGTACGAAAAACTGTTTTTT	CASSFRGTGYEKLFF
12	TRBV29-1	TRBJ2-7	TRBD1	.	TGCAGCGTTGTACAGGGGGCCAACGAGCAGTACTTC	CSVVQGANEQYF
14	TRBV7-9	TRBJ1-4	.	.	TGTGCCAGCAGCTTAGGGTCCCCAAATGAAAAACTGTTTTTT	CASSLGSPNEKLFF
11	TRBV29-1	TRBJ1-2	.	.	TGCAGCGCCACCAGGACCCCTGGCTACACCTTC	CSATRTPGYTF
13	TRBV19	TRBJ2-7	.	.	TGTGCCAGTAGTTCCGGGGTTAGGGACGAGCAGTACTTC	CASSSGVRDEQYF
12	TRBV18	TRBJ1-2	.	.	TGTGCCAGCTCACCGTCCGGGGATGGCTACACCTTC	CASSPSGDGYTF
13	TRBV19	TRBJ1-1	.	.	TGTGCCAGTAGTATCTTGGCGGGCACTGAAGCTTTCTTT	CASSILAGTEAFF
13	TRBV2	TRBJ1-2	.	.	TGTGCCAGCAGTGAAGGGGGGCACTATGGCTACACCTTC	CASSEGGHYGYTF
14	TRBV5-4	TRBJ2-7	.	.	TGTGCCAGCAGCCGGGCTGGCAAGACCTACGAGCAGTACTTC	CASSRAGKTYEQYF
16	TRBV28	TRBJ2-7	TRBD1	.	TGTGCCAGCAGTGTAAATTCCGGGACAGGGCTCTACGAGCAGTACTTC	CASSVNSGTGLYEQYF
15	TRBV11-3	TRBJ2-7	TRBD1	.	TGTGCCAGCAGCCAAACCCGGACAGGGGGGTACGAGCAGTACTTC	CASSQTRTGGYEQYF
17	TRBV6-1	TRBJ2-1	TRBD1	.	TGTGCCAGCACCAAGGTGACAGGGGGCAAAGTAGACAATGAGCAGTTCTTC	CASTKVTGGKVDNEQFF
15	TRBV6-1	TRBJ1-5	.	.	TGTGCCAGCAGTATCGGGCCGGGGCCCAAGGGGCCCCAGCATTTT	CASSIGPGPKGPQHF
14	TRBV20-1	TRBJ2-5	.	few	TGCAGTGCTAGTGGACAGTACTTGGGGGAGACCCAGTACTTC	CSASGQYLGETQYF
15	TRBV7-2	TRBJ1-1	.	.	TGTGCCAGCAGCTTGACTCGGGACAAGAACACTGAAGCTTTCTTT	CASSLTRDKNTEAFF
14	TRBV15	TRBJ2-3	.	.	TGTGCCACCAGCAGAGACAAGGGGCCAGATACGCAGTATTTT	CATSRDKGPDTQYF